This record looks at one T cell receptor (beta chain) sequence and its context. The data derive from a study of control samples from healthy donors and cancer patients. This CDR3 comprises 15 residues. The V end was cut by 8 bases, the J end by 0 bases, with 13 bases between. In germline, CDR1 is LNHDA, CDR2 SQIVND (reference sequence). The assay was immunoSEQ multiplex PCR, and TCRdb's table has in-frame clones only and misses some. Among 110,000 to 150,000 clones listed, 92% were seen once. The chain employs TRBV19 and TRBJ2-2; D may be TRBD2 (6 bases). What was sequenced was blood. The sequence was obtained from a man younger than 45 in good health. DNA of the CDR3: TGTGCCAGTCATCGGCTAGCGTCGAACACCGGGGAGCTGTTTTTT. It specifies CASHRLASNTGELFF.